Below are 18 T cell receptor beta chains sequenced from a single sample in a study of early T cells in non-severe SARS-CoV-2 infection (dated by TCRdb to the early 2020s). The library was prepared using 5' RACE. Sequencing used a NextSeq 500. The public reads were run again by TCRdb, first through fastp at Q25 and then through MiXCR, and only productive beta chains were kept. One record per CDR3 amino acid sequence lists the most common genes and DNA. Present in this sample are tens of thousands of distinct CDR3 sequences, about 3.9% of which were seen just once. The ten largest account for more than 8.5% of the sample. The source material was whole blood. Receptors originate from an adult who was a healthcare worker with PCR-confirmed SARS-CoV-2 infection or an uninfected control (not recorded which).

This clonotype was seen repeatedly, ten times or more. The chain recombines TRBV7-9 with TRBJ2-6; TRBD1 matches 9 bases. The CDR3 extends over 13 amino acids. Trimming cost V 6 bases and J 7 bases; bases outside gene matches: 1. Germline loops: CDR1 SEHNR, CDR2 FQNEAQ (reference sequence). The CDR3 here is CASRDRGANVLTF. The CDR3 DNA reads TGTGCCAGCAGGGACAGGGGTGCCAACGTCCTGACTTTC.

This clonotype has ten or more counts. Relative to the germline gene, one junction end is altered; a read error may explain this. The V call is TRBV28, the J call TRBJ1-3; D is undetermined. Germline CDR1 is MDHEN and CDR2 is SYDVKM. This CDR3 contains 14 residues. The CDR3 here is CASSSWSSENTIYF. DNA for the CDR3: TGTGCCAGCAGCTCTTGGTCTTCTGAAAACACCATATATTTT.

By proportion, this clonotype is large. The genes are TRBV20-1 and TRBJ2-3, with 7 bases aligning to TRBD2. Germline CDR1 is DFQATT and CDR2 is SNEGSKA (reference sequence). With 0 bases clipped from V and 4 bases from J, the junction kept 13 bases outside the gene matches. The CDR3 runs to 17 residues. The CDR3 DNA is TGCAGTGCTAGAGATCTGGAGACTAGCAGTTTCGCAGATACGCAGTATTTT. Translated: CSARDLETSSFADTQYF.

This clonotype was detected ten times or more. The chain couples TRBV11-1 to TRBJ1-1, with D unresolved. The germline gives CDR1 SGHAT, CDR2 FQDESV (reference sequence). Trimming shortened V by 3 bases and J by 5 bases, and 4 bases separated the two germline ends. This CDR3 is 11 amino acids long. The CDR3 DNA reads as TGTGCCAGCAGCTTTAGGACTGAAGCTTTCTTT. It specifies CASSFRTEAFF.

This clonotype showed up many times. The chain carries TRBV20-1 and TRBJ1-2; 8 bases line up with TRBD1. The germline gives CDR1 DFQATT, CDR2 SNEGSKA (reference sequence). The CDR3 is made up of 14 amino acids. V lost 6 bases, J lost 4 bases, and 10 bases stayed unmatched. CDR3: CSAPGQGSPYGYTF. The CDR3, as DNA: TGCAGTGCCCCCGGACAGGGATCCCCCTATGGCTACACCTTC.

This clonotype was seen at least ten times. This chain connects TRBV20-1 to TRBJ1-3; 7 bases map to TRBD1. V trimming: 5 bases; J trimming: 1 base; junction bases outside the gene matches: 8. The germline V gene encodes CDR1 DFQATT and CDR2 SNEGSKA (reference sequence). The CDR3 length is 15 residues. The CDR3 DNA reads as TGCAGTGCTCTAGCCGGGACAGCTTCTGGAAACACCATATATTTT. This encodes CSALAGTASGNTIYF.

This clonotype was observed at least ten times. The gene calls are TRBV12-3 or TRBV12-4 and TRBJ1-5; weak D call: TRBD1 (6 bases). Between the trimmed V and J ends, which lost 5 bases and 8 bases, there was a span of 13 bases. This CDR3 contains 13 residues. This CDR3 reads CASSGQTSKPQHF. In DNA, the CDR3 is TGTGCCAGCAGTGGACAGACCAGTAAGCCCCAGCATTTT.

This clonotype was counted ten times or more. The V call is TRBV20-1, the J call TRBJ2-7; D gene uncertain. Deletions cut 5 bases from V and 2 bases from J, with 19 bases between. The CDR3 runs to 15 residues. Germline CDR1 is DFQATT and CDR2 is SNEGSKA (reference sequence). CDR3 amino acids: CSASPLGSWTYEQYF. The CDR3 DNA sequence: TGCAGTGCTTCTCCCCTGGGCAGTTGGACCTACGAGCAGTACTTC.

As to this clonotype: This may be a read error, as it is one base from a much larger clone. CDR3 sequence: CASGTQGKPYEKLFF. The DNA for the CDR3 is TGCGCCAGCGGCACCCAGGGGAAACCCTATGAAAAACTGTTTTTT. This chain uses TRBV5-1 with TRBJ1-4, with D perhaps TRBD1 (6 bases). This CDR3 region has 15 residues. V lost 7 bases to trimming and J lost 6 bases, with 19 bases between them. Germline lookup yields CDR1 SGHRS and CDR2 YFSETQ.

This clonotype was counted many times. The chain combines TRBV20-1 with TRBJ2-5; D uncertain. The CDR3 has 12 amino acids. Deletions cut 3 bases from V and 1 base from J, with 6 bases between. The germline gives CDR1 DFQATT, CDR2 SNEGSKA (reference sequence). Written as DNA, the CDR3 is TGCAGTGCTAGGAGGTCCCAAGAGACCCAGTACTTC. Residues: CSARRSQETQYF.

This clonotype has at least ten counts. The V and J genes are TRBV19 and TRBJ2-5; D is undetermined. The CDR3 runs 13 residues. V dropped 10 bases and J dropped 4 bases, with 16 bases sitting between them. Germline V CDR1 and CDR2: LNHDA, SQIVND (reference sequence). The CDR3 loop is CATGGSARETQYF. The CDR3 DNA is TGTGCCACCGGCGGTTCGGCCAGAGAGACCCAGTACTTC. The entire variable domain, with the rest obtained from reference TRBV19 and TRBJ2-5, is as follows: DGGITQSPKYLFRKEGQNVTLSCEQNLNHDAMYWYRQDPGQGLRLIYYSQIVNDFQKGDIAEGYSVSREKKESFPLTVTSAQKNPTAFYLCATGGSARETQYFGPGTRLLVL.

This clonotype was detected many times. The rearrangement links TRBV5-1 to TRBJ2-4, with 7 bases that match TRBD2. The V and J ends lost 3 bases and 5 bases, in that order; junction bases with no gene match: 2. This CDR3 contains 13 residues. CDR1 is SGHRS, CDR2 YFSETQ, per germline. The CDR3 reads CASSSAGENIQYF. CDR3 nucleotide sequence: TGCGCCAGCAGCTCCGCGGGGGAAAACATTCAGTACTTC.

This clonotype was seen many times. This chain uses TRBV3-1 with TRBJ1-5; maybe TRBD1 (5 bases). The CDR3 extends over 14 amino acids. Per germline, CDR1 LGHDT and CDR2 YNNKEL (reference sequence). Trimming cost V 1 base and J 5 bases, with 9 bases left between them. The CDR3 sequence is CASSQVWGDQPQHF. The CDR3 DNA reads as TGTGCCAGCAGCCAAGTTTGGGGGGATCAGCCCCAGCATTTT.

V usage is TRBV20-1 and J usage is TRBJ2-1; possible D gene TRBD2, 6 bases. The V and J ends lost 6 bases and 7 bases respectively, with 19 bases between them. This CDR3 has 14 amino acids. In germline, CDR1 is DFQATT, CDR2 SNEGSKA (reference sequence). The CDR3 region is CSARPRDFRNEQFF. The CDR3 nucleotides are TGCAGTGCCCGACCCCGGGACTTTCGGAATGAGCAGTTCTTC.

There are many counts of this clonotype. This rearrangement joins TRBV29-1 to TRBJ2-7, with D perhaps matching TRBD1 (6 bases). Germline CDR1 and CDR2: SQVTM and ANQGSEA. V lost 4 bases and J lost 6, with 10 bases in between. The CDR3 runs to 11 residues. The CDR3 protein is CSVVMGAEQYF. DNA of the CDR3: TGCAGCGTTGTCATGGGGGCCGAGCAGTACTTC.

This clonotype was counted a few times. The J gene is TRBJ1-1, the V gene TRBV24-1; D remains ambiguous. Between the trimmed V and J ends, which lost 4 bases and 5 bases, there was a span of 10 bases. This CDR3 spans 13 amino acids. Germline V gene lookup returns CDR1 KGHDR and CDR2 SFDVKD. CDR3 loop: CATSDPSVTEAFF. CDR3 sequence (DNA): TGTGCCACCAGTGACCCGAGTGTGACTGAAGCTTTCTTT.

This clonotype has a handful of counts. The rearrangement links TRBV25-1 to TRBJ1-3; D uncertain. This CDR3 is 13 amino acids long. CDR1 is MGHDK, CDR2 SYGVNS, per germline. V was clipped by 2 bases and J by 4 bases, with 6 bases between them. The CDR3, as DNA: TGTGCCAGCAGTGAAGTGCCCGGAAACACCATATATTTT. Translated, it gives CASSEVPGNTIYF.

This chain links TRBV3-1 with TRBJ1-3, with D unclear. Germline V gene lookup returns CDR1 LGHDT and CDR2 YNNKEL (reference sequence). The CDR3 has 15 residues. The V and J ends lost 0 bases and 4 bases respectively, with 10 bases between them. CDR3: CASSQDRAAGNTIYF. Written as DNA, the CDR3 is TGTGCCAGCAGCCAAGATCGCGCAGCCGGAAACACCATATATTTT.